This T cell receptor beta chain is from a study of identical twins. Between the trimmed V and J ends, which lost 2 bases and 6 bases, there was a span of 11 bases. The CDR3 runs to 14 residues. CDR1 is MDHEN and CDR2 is SYDVKM in the germline V gene. Each CDR3 protein gets one entry after TCRdb re-called the 5' RACE reads with MiXCR. In the table there are 1.5 million to 2 million distinct CDR3 sequences, about 32% of which are singletons. Healthy Caucasians alone served as donors. The chain is built from TRBV28 and TRBJ1-5; tentatively, D is TRBD1 (5 bases). The sequence derives from a newborn girl in good health. The sample taken for sequencing was cord blood. CDR3 amino acids: CASSLPWGGQPQHF. DNA of the CDR3: TGTGCCAGCAGTTTACCCTGGGGGGGTCAGCCCCAGCATTTT.